These 17 T cell receptor beta chains were all obtained from the same sample, sequenced in a study of T cells in Graves' hyperthyroidism and ophthalmopathy. The investigators amplified TCR beta CDR3 regions from RNA transcripts. Initially, a first-round RT-PCR of the TCR CDR3 employed the HTBI primer set. In TCRdb, the multiplex PCR reads were re-called with MiXCR into one record per CDR3 protein. The sample gives 500,000 to 800,000 distinct CDR3 sequences, over 40% of which show up once; less than 9% is in the top ten. Specimen: peripheral blood or thyroid tissue (not recorded which). The receptors shown here come from an adult man with Graves' disease, either hyperthyroidism or ophthalmopathy (not recorded which).

Regarding this clonotype: A read error may account for a junction end that differs from germline. The rearrangement uses TRBV6-5 and TRBJ2-7; 11 bases are a match to TRBD1. The CDR3 runs 18 residues. Germline V CDR1 and CDR2: MNHEY, SVGAGI. CDR3 protein: CAISYSLWDRGTIYEQYF. The DNA of the CDR3 is TGTGCCATCAGTTACTCCTTGTGGGACAGGGGGACAATCTACGAGCAGTACTTC.

This chain joins TRBV10-1 and TRBJ1-2, with a tentative D call TRBD1 (6 bases). This CDR3 has 10 residues. Germline CDR1 is WNHNN and CDR2 is SYGVQD (reference sequence). CDR3 nucleotide sequence: TGCGGCACAGGGAACTATGGCTACACCTTC. Protein product: CGTGNYGYTF.

The chain carries TRBV2 and TRBJ2-7, with D possibly matching TRBD2 (6 bases). The CDR3 runs to 12 residues. Germline lookup yields CDR1 SNHLY and CDR2 FYNNEI. CDR3 sequence reads: CARGTWHYEQYF. In DNA, the CDR3 is TGTGCTCGCGGGACGTGGCACTACGAGCAGTACTTC.

Worth noting for this clonotype: At one end the junction does not follow the germline gene, possibly because of a read error. DNA of the CDR3: TGTGCCAGCAGTCGACAGGGATTCTATGGCTACACCTTC. Its translation: CASSRQGFYGYTF. The chain links TRBV24-1 to TRBJ1-2, with 7 bases identical to TRBD1. The germline V gene encodes CDR1 KGHDR and CDR2 SFDVKD. This CDR3 comprises 13 residues.

Here the CDR3 DNA reads TGTGCCAGCAGCGTGTTGCAGGGAAATGAAAAACTGTTTTTT. This encodes CASSVLQGNEKLFF. J is TRBJ1-4 and V is TRBV7-2, with a possible D match to TRBD1 (5 bases). Germline CDR1 and CDR2: SGHTA and FQGNSA. CDR3 size: 14 residues. V shed 5 bases and J shed 5 bases, with 12 bases lying between them.

In its sample, this clonotype was seen once. The chain carries TRBV2 and TRBJ1-3; D unclear. This CDR3 has 13 residues. CDR1 and CDR2 (germline): SNHLY, FYNNEI. This chain's CDR3 is CAAAKYSGNTIYF. CDR3 in DNA: TGTGCTGCAGCGAAGTACTCTGGAAACACCATATATTTT.

To note about this clonotype: A much larger clone lies a single base off, so this may be a read error. This chain joins TRBV9 and TRBJ1-1; no firm D call. The CDR3 extends over 14 amino acids. From germline, CDR1 is SGDLS and CDR2 YYNGEE. The CDR3 loop reads CASGVAGLNTEAFF. Written as DNA, the CDR3 is TGTGCCAGCGGCGTAGCGGGGTTGAACACTGAAGCTTTCTTT.

V is TRBV5-1 and J is TRBJ2-7; D is uncertain. Trimming took 3 bases from V and 6 from J, leaving 16 bases between them. In germline, CDR1 is SGHRS, CDR2 YFSETQ. The CDR3 extends over 14 amino acids. The CDR3, as DNA: TGCGCCAGCAGCTACACCGTGTTGGGCGGCGAGCAGTACTTC. Its protein product is CASSYTVLGGEQYF.

In its sample, this clonotype was seen a few times. J is TRBJ1-1 and V is TRBV7-9; no definite D call. Deletions cut 5 bases from V and 4 bases from J, with 14 bases between. Germline assignment: CDR1 SEHNR and CDR2 FQNEAQ (reference sequence). The length of the CDR3 is 14 residues. DNA of the CDR3: TGTGCCAGCAGCCGGCGGGGTGAGAGCACTGAAGCTTTCTTT. This gives the protein CASSRRGESTEAFF.

The chain joins TRBV7-8 to TRBJ2-5; the D gene is possibly TRBD1 (5 bases). CDR1 and CDR2 (germline): SGHVS, FQNEAQ. V lost 5 bases and J lost 4, with 17 bases in between. This CDR3 comprises 15 residues. CDR3 in amino acids: CASSPYGAAGETQYF. In DNA form, the CDR3 reads TGTGCCAGCAGCCCGTATGGGGCGGCAGGAGAGACCCAGTACTTC.

This clonotype was observed a single time. V usage is TRBV2 and J usage is TRBJ1-1; D not certain. CDR3 length: 14 residues. CDR1 and CDR2 (germline): SNHLY, FYNNEI. V gave up 0 bases and J gave up 4 bases, with 9 bases separating them. The chain's CDR3 is CASSEAVEATEAFF. CDR3 in DNA: TGTGCCAGCAGTGAAGCTGTCGAGGCCACTGAAGCTTTCTTT. Full variable domain (rest looked up from reference TRBV2 and TRBJ1-1): EPEVTQTPSHQVTQMGQEVILRCVPISNHLYFYWYRQILGQKVEFLVSFYNNEISEKSEIFDDQFSVERPDGSNFTLKIRSTKLEDSAMYFCASSEAVEATEAFFGQGTRLTVV.

V and J are TRBV27 and TRBJ2-2; D is undetermined. V shed 0 bases and J shed 2 bases, with 4 bases lying between them. Looked up from germline, CDR1 is MNHEY and CDR2 is SMNVEV (reference sequence). The CDR3 is 14 residues long. CDR3 nucleotide sequence: TGTGCCAGCAGTTTATCGAAAAACACCGGGGAGCTGTTTTTT. Its translation: CASSLSKNTGELFF.

As to this clonotype: This likely comes from a read error, as the CDR3 has no conserved phenylalanine or tryptophan at its end. The V and J genes are TRBV19 and TRBJ1-2; 7 nucleotides line up with TRBD1. This CDR3 comprises 14 residues. Germline lookup yields CDR1 LNHDA and CDR2 SQIVND (reference sequence). Losses at the gene ends were 6 bases for V and 8 bases for J; bases not matched to a gene: 12. The CDR3 nucleotides are TGTGCCAGTAGCGCGGACAGGCTCCCGGGGGGCTACACCCTC. This codes for CASSADRLPGGYTL.

This clonotype was observed a few times. The chain links TRBV28 to TRBJ1-5, with D unresolved. V dropped 7 bases and J dropped 1 base, with 11 bases sitting between them. This CDR3 region has 14 residues. CDR1 MDHEN and CDR2 SYDVKM come from the germline V gene. CDR3 amino acids: CASNRRPSNQPQHF. The CDR3 DNA sequence: TGTGCCAGCAACAGACGACCGAGCAATCAGCCCCAGCATTTT. The full variable domain, completed using reference TRBV28 and TRBJ1-5, is DVKVTQSSRYLVKRTGEKVFLECVQDMDHENMFWYRQDPGLGLRLIYFSYDVKMKEKGDIPEGYSVSREKKERFSLILESASTNQTSMYLCASNRRPSNQPQHFGDGTRLSIL.

On this clonotype: Its ends do not fully match the called genes, so a read error is possible. The chain joins TRBV6-5 to TRBJ2-7; 13 bases fit TRBD2. TRBJ2-5 matches the DNA end more closely, so the J call is doubtful. The CDR3 has 17 residues. The germline V gene has CDR1 MNHEY and CDR2 SVGAGI. In nucleotides, the CDR3 is TGTGCCGGCAGTTACAGTAGTTCGGGACTAGCGGGGCAGACCCAGTACTTC. Translating gives CAGSYSSSGLAGQTQYF.

This clonotype has more than one count but fewer than ten. The chain links TRBV7-9 to TRBJ2-2; TRBD2 matches at 8 bases. The CDR3 consists of 14 residues. From germline, CDR1 is SEHNR and CDR2 FQNEAQ (reference sequence). Losses at the gene ends were 10 bases for V and 6 bases for J; bases not matched to a gene: 10. The CDR3: CAKNGGAASGELFF. DNA of the CDR3: TGTGCCAAGAACGGGGGGGCTGCGTCCGGGGAGCTGTTTTTT. Complete variable domain (other parts from reference TRBV7-9 and TRBJ2-2): DTGVSQNPRHKITKRGQNVTFRCDPISEHNRLYWYRQTLGQGPEFLTYFQNEAQLEKSRLLSDRFSAERPKGSFSTLEIQRTEQGDSAMYLCAKNGGAASGELFFGEGSRLTVL.

This clonotype was detected a few times. V is TRBV4-1 and J is TRBJ1-2; 9 bases are shared with TRBD1. The V segment lost 4 bases and the J segment 11 bases; nucleotides outside the gene matches: 5. This CDR3 contains 12 residues. The germline V gene encodes CDR1 MGHRA and CDR2 YSYEKL. The CDR3 DNA follows: TGCGCCAGCAGCCCGGGACAGGGCAAGTACACCTTC. Translating it yields CASSPGQGKYTF.